This section outlines one T cell receptor beta chain sequence together with its context. Its antigen remains unknown. This entry belongs to a study of T cell responses to AZD1222 COVID-19 vaccine. Study observations and caveats: Donors skewed white British and female; clonal diversity was possibly underestimated.

Sequencing used immunoSEQ multiplex PCR; TCRdb keeps in-frame clones, though not all of them. The table lists some 120,000 clones, almost 90% of them singletons, with approximately 9.6% in the top ten. The material was peripheral blood, obtained on day 0 of AZD1222 vaccination. This TCR was recovered from an adult in good health.

CDR3 in DNA: TGTGCCAGCAGTTCTCTGGGGACGGCCGAGCAGTACTTC. It translates to CASSSLGTAEQYF. V gene TRBV6-6 combines with J gene TRBJ2-7; D possibly uses TRBD1 or TRBD2 (5 bases each). This CDR3 comprises 13 residues. Germline V gene lookup returns CDR1 MNHNY and CDR2 SVGAGI (reference sequence). V was shortened by 4 bases and J by 6 bases, with 13 bases between the two germline ends.